The T cell receptor beta chain under discussion was sequenced for a study of blood T cell repertoires in COVID-19. V gave up 3 bases and J gave up 8 bases, with 13 bases separating them. CDR3 length: 13 residues. Germline V gene lookup returns CDR1 LNHDA and CDR2 SQIVND (reference sequence). Sequencing used immunoSEQ multiplex PCR; TCRdb keeps in-frame clones, though not all of them. The sample lists about 430,000 clones; around 91% were seen once. The material sequenced was PBMCs or T cells enriched from blood (not recorded which). This chain connects TRBV19 to TRBJ1-2, with unresolved D. The sequence was obtained from a man between 25 and 39 years old who had recovered from COVID-19. The CDR3 spells CASSIVAGIGYTF. The CDR3 nucleotides are TGTGCCAGTAGTATCGTCGCAGGCATCGGCTACACCTTC.